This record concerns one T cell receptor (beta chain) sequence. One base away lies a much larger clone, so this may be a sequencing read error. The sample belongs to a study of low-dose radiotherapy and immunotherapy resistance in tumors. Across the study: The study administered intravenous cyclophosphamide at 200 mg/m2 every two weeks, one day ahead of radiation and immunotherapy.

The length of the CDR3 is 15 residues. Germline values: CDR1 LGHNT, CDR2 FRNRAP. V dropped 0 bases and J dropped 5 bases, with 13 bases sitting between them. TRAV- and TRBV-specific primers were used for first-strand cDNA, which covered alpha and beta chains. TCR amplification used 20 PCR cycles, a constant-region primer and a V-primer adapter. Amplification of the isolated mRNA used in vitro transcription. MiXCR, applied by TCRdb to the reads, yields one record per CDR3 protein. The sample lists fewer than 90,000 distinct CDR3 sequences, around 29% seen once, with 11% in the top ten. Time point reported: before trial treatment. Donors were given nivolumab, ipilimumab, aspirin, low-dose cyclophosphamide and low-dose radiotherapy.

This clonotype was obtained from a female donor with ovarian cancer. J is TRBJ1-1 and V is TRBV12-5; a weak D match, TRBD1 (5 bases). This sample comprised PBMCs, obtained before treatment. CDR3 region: CASGLVQAWGTEAFF. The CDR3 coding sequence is TGTGCTAGTGGTTTGGTACAGGCATGGGGGACTGAAGCTTTCTTT.